Here is one T cell receptor (beta chain) with its context. Antigen specificity is unknown. This record comes from a study of T cell responses to AZD1222 COVID-19 vaccine. Clones were sequenced by immunoSEQ multiplex PCR, and TCRdb holds only the in-frame ones, with some missing. The sample has about 83,000 clones, 70% to 90% seen once. The J segment lost 1 base and the V segment lost 4 bases, leaving 6 bases of the junction unmatched. The CDR3 spans 15 residues. Germline values: CDR1 SGDLS, CDR2 YYNGEE. Overall study findings and caveats: Donors in the cohort were predominantly white British and more often female, and clonal diversity was possibly underestimated. Seropositive AZD1222 recipients at baseline numbered only 5 to 7.

Specimen: peripheral blood, collected 28 days after the second AZD1222 dose. J is TRBJ2-5 and V is TRBV9; 8 bases line up with TRBD1. This clonotype originated in an adult who received the AZD1222 COVID-19 vaccine. The CDR3 nucleotides read TGTGCCAGCAGCCCCCGGGACAGGATCCAAGAGACCCAGTACTTC. Residues: CASSPRDRIQETQYF.